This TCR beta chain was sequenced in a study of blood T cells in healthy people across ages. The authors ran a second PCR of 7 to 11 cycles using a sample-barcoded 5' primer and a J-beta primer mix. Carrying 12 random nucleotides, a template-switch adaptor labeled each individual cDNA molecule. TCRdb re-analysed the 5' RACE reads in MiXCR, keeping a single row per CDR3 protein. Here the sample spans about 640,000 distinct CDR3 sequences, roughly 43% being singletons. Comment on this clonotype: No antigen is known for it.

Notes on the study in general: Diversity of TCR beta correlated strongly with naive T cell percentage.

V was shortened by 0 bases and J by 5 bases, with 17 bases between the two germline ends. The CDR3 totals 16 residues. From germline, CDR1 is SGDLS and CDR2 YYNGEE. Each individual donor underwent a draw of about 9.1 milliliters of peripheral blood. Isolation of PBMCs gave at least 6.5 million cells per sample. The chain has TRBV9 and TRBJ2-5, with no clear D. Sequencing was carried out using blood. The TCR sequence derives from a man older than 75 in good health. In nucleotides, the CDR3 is TGTGCCAGCAGCGTAGATGTTGGCGTTAGAATTGAGACCCAGTACTTC. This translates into CASSVDVGVRIETQYF.